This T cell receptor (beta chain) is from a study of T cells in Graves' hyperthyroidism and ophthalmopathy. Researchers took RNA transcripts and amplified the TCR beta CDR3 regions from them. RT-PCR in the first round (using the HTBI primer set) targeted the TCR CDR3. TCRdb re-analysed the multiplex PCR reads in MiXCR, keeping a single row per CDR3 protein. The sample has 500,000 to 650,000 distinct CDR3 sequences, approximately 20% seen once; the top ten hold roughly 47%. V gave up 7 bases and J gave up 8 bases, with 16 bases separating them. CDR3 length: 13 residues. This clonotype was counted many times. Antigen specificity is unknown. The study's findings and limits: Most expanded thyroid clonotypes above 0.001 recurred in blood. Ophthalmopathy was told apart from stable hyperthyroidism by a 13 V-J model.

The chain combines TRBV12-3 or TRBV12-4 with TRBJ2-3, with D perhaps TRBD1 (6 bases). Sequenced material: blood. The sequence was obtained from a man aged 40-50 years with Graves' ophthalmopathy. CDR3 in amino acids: CASTLTGLGTQYF. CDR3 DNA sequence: TGTGCCAGCACCCTGACAGGTCTCGGTACGCAGTATTTT.